This T cell receptor (beta chain) derives from a study of long-term antiretroviral therapy in people with HIV. Study-level points and caveats: The study lacked data on ART adherence, viral resistance or therapy changes. Dominant in the repertoire at all time points were clones expanded before ART. Diversity rose after ART but stayed below transplant donor controls.

With regard to this clone: Its antigen is currently unknown.

Donors needed at least one pre-ART PBMC sample plus at least two post-ART samples. The assay, immunoSEQ v3.0, was run at survey level. The method was immunoSEQ multiplex PCR; TCRdb's version includes in-frame clones alone and lacks a portion of them. The data show around 15,000 clones, approximately 90% seen once. This specimen was unsorted PBMCs, taken 0.6 years after starting antiretroviral therapy. The source of this sequence is a woman in her forties with HIV.

In nucleotides, the CDR3 is TGTGCCAGCAGCTGGGGACAGGGGGCTGGGGAGACCCAGTACTTC. Protein: CASSWGQGAGETQYF. This chain joins TRBV7-2 and TRBJ2-5, with 12 nucleotides matching TRBD1. From germline, CDR1 is SGHTA and CDR2 FQGNSA. With 4 bases clipped from V and 5 bases from J, the junction kept 5 bases outside the gene matches. CDR3 length: 15 residues.